Sequencing of this T cell receptor beta chain was carried out in a study of monozygotic twins with inflammatory bowel disease. Each donor supplied around 2.3 ml of blood. The template switching step added UMIs that contained a 6-nucleotide sample barcode. TCRdb processed the 5' RACE reads again and assigns one entry to each CDR3 protein, with no DNA. The clone table shows 70,000 to 95,000 distinct CDR3 sequences, with the ten largest holding approximately 7%. Sequencing used blood. The sequence came from a human donor with ulcerative colitis or Crohn's disease, or a healthy co-twin of an affected twin (not recorded which).

CDR3 amino acids: CASSPLGGNDYTF. The genes are TRBV7-9 and TRBJ1-2; TCRdb designates TRBD1, a call that cannot be tested without DNA. Germline CDR1 SEHNR, CDR2 FQNEAQ (reference sequence). This CDR3 comprises 13 residues.